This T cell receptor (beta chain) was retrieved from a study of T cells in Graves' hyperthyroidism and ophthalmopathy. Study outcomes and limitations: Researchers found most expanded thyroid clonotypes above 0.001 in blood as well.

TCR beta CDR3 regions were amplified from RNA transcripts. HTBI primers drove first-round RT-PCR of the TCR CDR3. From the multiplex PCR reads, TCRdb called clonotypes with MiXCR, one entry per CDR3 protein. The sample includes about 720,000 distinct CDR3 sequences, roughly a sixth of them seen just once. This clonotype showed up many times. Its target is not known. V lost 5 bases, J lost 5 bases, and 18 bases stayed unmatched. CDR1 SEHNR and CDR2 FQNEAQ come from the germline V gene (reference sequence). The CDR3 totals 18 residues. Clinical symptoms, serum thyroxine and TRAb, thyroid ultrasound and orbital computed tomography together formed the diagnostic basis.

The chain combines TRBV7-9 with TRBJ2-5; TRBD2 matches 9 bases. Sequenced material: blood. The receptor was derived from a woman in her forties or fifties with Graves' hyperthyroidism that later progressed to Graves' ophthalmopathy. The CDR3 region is CASSPIAGERGARETQYF. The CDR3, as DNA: TGTGCCAGCAGCCCCATCGCGGGGGAGCGGGGGGCCAGGGAGACCCAGTACTTC.